One sample yielded the 19 T cell receptor beta chains listed below, sequenced in a study of blood T cell repertoires in COVID-19. The method was immunoSEQ multiplex PCR; TCRdb's version includes in-frame clones alone and lacks a portion of them. This sample has over 250,000 clones, with 70% to 85% found just once. Sample: peripheral blood. These receptors all come from an elderly woman with acute or convalescent COVID-19.

This clone came up a few times. The rearrangement links TRBV3-1 (or the pseudogene TRBV3-2) to TRBJ1-2; 8 positions agree with TRBD1. The CDR3 has 16 amino acids. The V segment lost 4 bases and the J segment 4 bases; nucleotides outside the gene matches: 11. Germline V gene lookup returns CDR1 LGHDT and CDR2 YNNKEL (reference sequence). CDR3 sequence: CASSPQGQGGVYGYTF. CDR3 in DNA: TGTGCCAGCAGCCCCCAAGGACAGGGCGGAGTCTATGGCTACACCTTC.

The chain recombines TRBV19 with TRBJ2-5; D is perhaps TRBD1 (6 bases). The CDR3 extends over 13 amino acids. Trimming left V 6 bases short and J 4 bases short, with 12 bases between. Germline loops: CDR1 LNHDA, CDR2 SQIVND (reference sequence). CDR3 sequence reads: CASRKEGVETQYF. The DNA of the CDR3 is TGTGCCAGTAGGAAAGAGGGGGTAGAGACCCAGTACTTC. Full variable domain (outside the CDR3, taken from reference TRBV19 and TRBJ2-5): DGGITQSPKYLFRKEGQNVTLSCEQNLNHDAMYWYRQDPGQGLRLIYYSQIVNDFQKGDIAEGYSVSREKKESFPLTVTSAQKNPTAFYLCASRKEGVETQYFGPGTRLLVL.

The CDR3 protein is CASSQYGTVNEKLFF. DNA for the CDR3: TGTGCCAGCAGCCAATACGGGACAGTTAATGAAAAACTGTTTTTT. The J gene is TRBJ1-4, the V gene TRBV16, with 7 nucleotides matching TRBD1. J gave up 4 bases and V 1 base, and 3 bases lay outside the gene matches. The CDR3 extends over 15 amino acids. Germline assignment: CDR1 KGHSY and CDR2 FQNENV.

The chain uses TRBV6-6 and TRBJ1-1; D is unclear. Per germline, CDR1 MNHNY and CDR2 SVGAGI (reference sequence). The CDR3 extends over 16 amino acids. V lost 6 bases and J 4 bases, leaving 21 bases between the germline ends. Here the CDR3 reads CASSPLGSVGSTEAFF. The CDR3 bases are TGTGCCAGCAGCCCCCTCGGCTCTGTTGGGAGCACTGAAGCTTTCTTT.

V gene TRBV3-1 (or the pseudogene TRBV3-2) combines with J gene TRBJ2-7; TRBD1 aligns across 7 bases. The CDR3 covers 15 residues. With 2 bases clipped from V and 0 bases from J, the junction kept 4 bases outside the gene matches. The germline V gene encodes CDR1 LGHDT and CDR2 YNNKEL (reference sequence). Here the CDR3 reads CASSQSQGYSYEQYF. CDR3 DNA sequence: TGTGCCAGCAGCCAATCACAGGGGTACTCCTACGAGCAGTACTTC.

The sample holds a few counts of this clone. The chain combines TRBV4-1 with TRBJ2-1; TRBD1 matches 8 bases. The germline V gene encodes CDR1 MGHRA and CDR2 YSYEKL. The ends lost 0 bases at V and 5 bases at J; junction bases unmatched: 15. The CDR3 runs 19 residues. As DNA, the CDR3 is TGCGCCAGCAGCCAAGATATGCGGTACCGCCGGACAGGGCACAATGAGCAGTTCTTC. The encoded protein is CASSQDMRYRRTGHNEQFF.

This chain joins TRBV7-2 and TRBJ2-7; 8 bases map to TRBD1. Germline-derived CDR1 and CDR2 are SGHTA and FQGNSA. The trim removed 4 bases at V and 7 bases at J, leaving 3 bases unmatched. The CDR3 consists of 12 residues. In nucleotides, the CDR3 is TGTGCCAGCAGCTCACAGGGGGTAGAGCAGTACTTC. It is translated as CASSSQGVEQYF.

V and J are TRBV5-8 and TRBJ1-2; 10 bases agree with TRBD1. Germline loops: CDR1 SGHTS, CDR2 YDEGEE. V shed 4 bases, J shed 7 bases, and the junction held 10 bases outside the gene matches. CDR3 length: 15 residues. The CDR3 DNA sequence: TGTGCCAGCAGCAAATGGGACAGGGGCTTGGCTGGCTACACCTTC. The encoded protein is CASSKWDRGLAGYTF. Full variable domain (missing parts from reference TRBV5-8 and TRBJ1-2): EAGVTQSPTHLIKTRGQQATLRCSPISGHTSVYWYQQALGLGLQFLLWYDEGEERNRGNFPPRFSGRQFPNYSSELNVNALELEDSALYLCASSKWDRGLAGYTFGSGTRLTVV.

V gene TRBV30 combines with J gene TRBJ1-4; TRBD1 matches at 7 bases. Germline CDR1 reads GTSNPN; CDR2 reads SVGIG (reference sequence). CDR3 length: 13 residues. J was trimmed by 6 bases and V by 5 bases; bases with no gene match: 6. CDR3 DNA sequence: TGTGCCTGGTCGACAGGGAGTGATGAAAAACTGTTTTTT. Encoded protein: CAWSTGSDEKLFF.

V is TRBV7-2 and J is TRBJ2-7; D possibly corresponds to TRBD1 (5 bases). The length of the CDR3 is 13 residues. The V end was cut by 0 bases, the J end by 6 bases, with 9 bases between. Germline V lookup: CDR1 SGHTA, CDR2 FQGNSA. CDR3 residues: CASSLAGAGEQYF. In DNA form, the CDR3 reads TGTGCCAGCAGCTTAGCAGGGGCTGGCGAGCAGTACTTC. Complete variable domain (other parts from reference TRBV7-2 and TRBJ2-7): GAGVSQSPSNKVTEKGKDVELRCDPISGHTALYWYRQSLGQGLEFLIYFQGNSAPDKSGLPSDRFSAERTGGSVSTLTIQRTQQEDSAVYLCASSLAGAGEQYFGPGTRLTVT.

The chain joins TRBV7-5 to TRBJ1-5; the table's D gene call, TRBD1, was not cross checked with the DNA. TRBV7-5 constitutes a pseudogene. The CDR3 totals 15 residues. CDR3 residues: CARSPFLQSNQPQHF. The CDR3 nucleotides are TGTGCCAGAAGCCCATTCTTACAGAGCAATCAGCCCCAGCATTTT.

This rearrangement joins TRBV5-4 to TRBJ1-1; tentative D call: TRBD1 (5 bases). The CDR3 has 15 residues. V was shortened by 3 bases and J by 1 base, with 13 bases between the two germline ends. From germline, CDR1 is SGHNT and CDR2 YYREEE (reference sequence). Here the CDR3 reads CASSYKWQGNTEAFF. Here the CDR3 DNA reads TGTGCCAGCAGCTATAAATGGCAGGGGAACACTGAAGCTTTCTTT.

The V call is TRBV7-2, the J call TRBJ1-2, with 7 bases fitting TRBD1. The CDR3 is made up of 14 amino acids. From germline, CDR1 is SGHTA and CDR2 FQGNSA. The V gene end was trimmed by 1 base and the J gene end by 8 bases; junction bases not matched to a gene: 7. The DNA for the CDR3 is TGTGCCAGCAGCTTAGACGACAGGGCGGCAGGCTACACCTTC. Translated: CASSLDDRAAGYTF.

The sample holds a few counts of this clone. The rearrangement links TRBV6-5 to TRBJ2-1; D is perhaps TRBD2 (6 bases). This CDR3 spans 15 amino acids. Germline V gene sequence: CDR1 MNHEY, CDR2 SVGAGI. Trimming took off 2 bases at V and 1 base at J, with 9 bases between the two ends. The CDR3 nucleotides read TGTGCCAGCAGTTACGGGGGGATATCCTACAATGAGCAGTTCTTC. This sequence encodes CASSYGGISYNEQFF.

The genes are TRBV9 and TRBJ2-5; TRBD2 is a possible D gene (6 bases). The CDR3 has 15 amino acids. The V gene lost 1 base and the J gene lost 4 bases, with 14 bases spanning the gap. From germline, CDR1 is SGDLS and CDR2 YYNGEE. The CDR3 DNA reads TGTGCCAGCAGCGTAAGGGGAGGCTTTCGAGAGACCCAGTACTTC. Residues: CASSVRGGFRETQYF. Drawing the rest from reference TRBV9 and TRBJ2-5, the complete variable domain is DSGVTQTPKHLITATGQRVTLRCSPRSGDLSVYWYQQSLDQGLQFLIQYYNGEERAKGNILERFSAQQFPDLHSELNLSSLELGDSALYFCASSVRGGFRETQYFGPGTRLLVL.

V usage is TRBV7-9 and J usage is TRBJ1-2; 9 bases line up with TRBD1. V shed 2 bases and J 6 bases; nucleotides not matched to a gene: 7. The CDR3 contains 15 residues. Germline lookup yields CDR1 SEHNR and CDR2 FQNEAQ (reference sequence). Written as DNA, the CDR3 is TGTGCCAGCAGCTTAACAGACAGGGGGATGAATGGCTACACCTTC. This encodes CASSLTDRGMNGYTF. The entire variable domain, with the rest obtained from reference TRBV7-9 and TRBJ1-2, is as follows: DTGVSQNPRHKITKRGQNVTFRCDPISEHNRLYWYRQTLGQGPEFLTYFQNEAQLEKSRLLSDRFSAERPKGSFSTLEIQRTEQGDSAMYLCASSLTDRGMNGYTFGSGTRLTVV.

Written as DNA, the CDR3 is TGTGCCAGCAGCTCACAGGGATTGGGTGAAAAACTGTTTTTT. Its translation is CASSSQGLGEKLFF. The gene calls are TRBV7-9 and TRBJ1-4; TRBD1 might be the D (6 bases). The CDR3 extends over 14 amino acids. Germline V gene lookup returns CDR1 SEHNR and CDR2 FQNEAQ (reference sequence). Trimming stripped 4 bases from V and 7 bases from J, with 13 bases between. Using reference TRBV7-9 and TRBJ1-4 for the parts outside the CDR3, the full variable domain is DTGVSQNPRHKITKRGQNVTFRCDPISEHNRLYWYRQTLGQGPEFLTYFQNEAQLEKSRLLSDRFSAERPKGSFSTLEIQRTEQGDSAMYLCASSSQGLGEKLFFGSGTQLSVL.

The chain is built from TRBV5-6 and TRBJ1-2; D is undetermined. V lost 2 bases and J lost 5, with 10 bases in between. The CDR3 length is 13 residues. Germline values: CDR1 SGHDT, CDR2 YYEEEE. This CDR3 reads CASSLEQQYGYTF. CDR3 DNA sequence: TGTGCCAGCAGCTTAGAACAGCAATATGGCTACACCTTC.

The gene calls are TRBV11-2 and TRBJ2-7; TRBD2 matches 9 bases. Germline values: CDR1 SGHAT, CDR2 FQNNGV. The junction had 8 bases not matched to a gene; V was cut back by 1 base and J by 4 bases. The CDR3 runs 16 residues. As DNA, the CDR3 is TGTGCCAGCAGCTTAGGAGGGGTAGCGGGAGTTTACGAGCAGTACTTC. Translating it yields CASSLGGVAGVYEQYF.